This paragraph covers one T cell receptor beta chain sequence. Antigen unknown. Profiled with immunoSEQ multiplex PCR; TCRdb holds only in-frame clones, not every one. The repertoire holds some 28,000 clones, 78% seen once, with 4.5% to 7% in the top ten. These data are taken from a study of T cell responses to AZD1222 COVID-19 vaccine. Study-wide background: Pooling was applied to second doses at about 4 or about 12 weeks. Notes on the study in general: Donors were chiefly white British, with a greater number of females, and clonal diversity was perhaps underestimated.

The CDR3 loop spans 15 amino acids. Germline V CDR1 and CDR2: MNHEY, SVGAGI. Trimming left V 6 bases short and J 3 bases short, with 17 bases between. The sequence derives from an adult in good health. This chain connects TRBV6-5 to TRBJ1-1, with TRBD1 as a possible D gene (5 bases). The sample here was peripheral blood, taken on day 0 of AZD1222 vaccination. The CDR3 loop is CASSMRRRGDTEAFF. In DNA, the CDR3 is TGTGCCAGCAGCATGCGGCGCCGGGGGGACACTGAAGCTTTCTTT.